What follows are 31 T cell receptor beta chains derived from one specimen sequenced in a study of PD-1 blockade in classical Hodgkin lymphoma. Some clones are missing from TCRdb's copy, which holds only in-frame ones; the method was immunoSEQ multiplex PCR. In the table there are about 5,500 clones, about 86% of which are singletons. Time point described: newly diagnosed, previously untreated cHL patient sample. Magnetic negative selection was used to purify CD8+ T cells from thawed PBMCs. What was sequenced was CD8+ T cells from blood. These receptors all come from a human donor with classical Hodgkin lymphoma.

This chain connects TRBV2 to TRBJ1-2; 7 bases are shared with TRBD1. Germline V gene sequence: CDR1 SNHLY, CDR2 FYNNEI. V dropped 2 bases and J dropped 4; count of bases not matched to a gene: 19. The CDR3 is made up of 19 amino acids. This chain's CDR3 is CASSENGWGLEGASYGYTF. DNA of the CDR3: TGTGCCAGCAGTGAAAATGGGTGGGGGCTTGAGGGGGCTTCCTATGGCTACACCTTC.

This chain joins TRBV19 and TRBJ2-7; 10 bases are shared with TRBD2. This CDR3 comprises 15 residues. The germline V gene encodes CDR1 LNHDA and CDR2 SQIVND (reference sequence). V gave up 4 bases and J gave up 3 bases; unmatched junction bases: 6. For the CDR3, the DNA is TGTGCCAGTAGTAGCCTAGCGGGAGCTAACTACGAGCAGTACTTC. Protein sequence: CASSSLAGANYEQYF.

This clone was seen only a few times. V usage is TRBV6-5 and J usage is TRBJ1-5, with D uncertain. The germline V gene has CDR1 MNHEY and CDR2 SVGAGI. The CDR3 spans 14 residues. Trimming left V 2 bases short and J 6 bases short, with 11 bases between. The CDR3 reads CASSYRAIRQPQHF. For the CDR3, the DNA is TGTGCCAGCAGTTACAGGGCTATCCGTCAGCCCCAGCATTTT.

This clone was seen only once. This chain joins TRBV4-1 and TRBJ2-5, with TRBD2 matching 9 bases. The germline V gene encodes CDR1 MGHRA and CDR2 YSYEKL. After removal of 4 bases from V and 5 bases from J, the junction contained 14 bases not matched to a gene. This CDR3 comprises 17 residues. The CDR3 sequence: CASSRNEGIAGAETQYF. Here the CDR3 DNA reads TGCGCCAGCAGCCGAAACGAGGGGATAGCGGGAGCGGAGACCCAGTACTTC.

V and J are TRBV6-1 and TRBJ2-1; 9 bases line up with TRBD2. This CDR3 is built from 13 residues. V lost 7 bases to trimming and J lost 4 bases; unmatched junction nucleotides: 2. Germline values: CDR1 MNHNS, CDR2 SASEGT. The CDR3 region is CASILAGYNEQFF. The CDR3 nucleotides are TGTGCCAGCATTCTAGCGGGATACAATGAGCAGTTCTTC.

The chain recombines TRBV25-1 with TRBJ2-3, with D possibly TRBD2 on 6 matching bases. This CDR3 contains 16 residues. V was clipped by 4 bases and J by 4 bases, with 18 bases between them. CDR1 is MGHDK and CDR2 is SYGVNS in the germline V gene. CDR3 residues: CASSATGYSGADTQYF. The CDR3 nucleotides read TGTGCCAGCAGTGCGACCGGGTATTCGGGGGCAGATACGCAGTATTTT.

The rearrangement uses TRBV4-2 and TRBJ2-6, with D hard to call. The CDR3 consists of 16 residues. Germline CDR1 LGHNA, CDR2 YNFKEQ. The germline V and J ends were trimmed by 5 bases and 5 bases, with 16 bases remaining between them. The CDR3 DNA sequence: TGTGCCAGCAGCACAAGGTTACAAAGTCGGGCCAACGTCCTGACTTTC. It translates to CASSTRLQSRANVLTF.

The rearrangement joins TRBV6-1 to TRBJ2-3; D gene ambiguous. This CDR3 has 14 amino acids. Germline values: CDR1 MNHNS, CDR2 SASEGT. V shed 4 bases and J shed 4 bases, with 12 bases lying between them. The CDR3 loop is CASSGPLTSDTQYF. CDR3 in DNA: TGTGCCAGCAGTGGCCCCCTGACATCAGATACGCAGTATTTT.

The rearrangement joins TRBV25-1 to TRBJ2-2; the D is unclear. V was trimmed by 1 base and J by 7 bases, leaving 4 bases between them. The germline V gene has CDR1 MGHDK and CDR2 SYGVNS. The CDR3 length is 12 residues. CDR3 region: CASSESSGELFF. CDR3 bases: TGTGCCAGCAGTGAATCTAGCGGGGAGCTGTTTTTT.

CDR3: CASSDSTGRNEQFF. The CDR3 coding sequence is TGTGCCAGCAGTGACTCAACGGGACGGAATGAGCAGTTCTTC. V is TRBV6-4 and J is TRBJ2-1, with D perhaps assigned TRBD1 or TRBD2 (5 bases each). The CDR3 extends over 14 amino acids. V was pared by 0 bases and J by 7 bases, with 10 bases between. Germline V gene sequence: CDR1 MRHNA, CDR2 SNTAGT.

The V gene is TRBV27, the J gene TRBJ1-6; D is possibly TRBD1 (6 bases). V was clipped by 5 bases and J by 7 bases, with 21 bases between them. Looked up from germline, CDR1 is MNHEY and CDR2 is SMNVEV (reference sequence). The CDR3 has 17 residues. As DNA, the CDR3 is TGTGCCAGCAGTCTTACCTTTACAGGGTTCGGAAATTCACCCCTCCACTTT. Translation gives CASSLTFTGFGNSPLHF.

The gene calls are TRBV15 and TRBJ1-2; weak D call: TRBD1 (5 bases). V lost 2 bases to trimming and J lost 8 bases, with 18 bases between them. The CDR3 is 15 amino acids. Germline loops: CDR1 LNHNV, CDR2 YYDKDF (reference sequence). CDR3 residues: CATSRPPAGPYGYTF. The DNA for the CDR3 is TGTGCCACCAGCAGACCCCCAGCGGGACCCTACGGCTACACCTTC.

About this clone itself: The germline gene is not matched at one end of the junction; a read error may be the cause. Other DNA sequences in the sample encode the same CDR3. The chain combines TRBV12-5 with TRBJ1-5; 11 nucleotides agree with TRBD1. The CDR3 consists of 18 residues. The germline CDR1 and CDR2 sequences are LGHNT and FRNRAP. The CDR3, as DNA: TGTGCCAGTGGTTTGGCCGGGACAGGGGGGGTTGGCAATCAGCCCCAGCATTTT. Amino acids: CASGLAGTGGVGNQPQHF.

This chain links TRBV25-1 with TRBJ1-5; D gene unclear. V lost 3 bases, J lost 0 bases, and 15 bases lay in between. CDR1 and CDR2 (germline): MGHDK, SYGVNS. This CDR3 region has 17 residues. CDR3 coding DNA: TGTGCCAGCAGTGATTCCAAGGCCCCCCTTAGCAATCAGCCCCAGCATTTT. It specifies CASSDSKAPLSNQPQHF.

V gene TRBV25-1 combines with J gene TRBJ2-1; 9 positions agree with TRBD2. The CDR3 spans 15 residues. Germline CDR1 and CDR2: MGHDK and SYGVNS. The J segment lost 13 bases and the V segment lost 4 bases, leaving 14 bases of the junction unmatched. The CDR3: CASSVGSGRSEEQFF. CDR3 in DNA: TGTGCCAGCAGTGTGGGTAGCGGGAGATCGGAGGAACAGTTCTTC.

The chain links TRBV30 to TRBJ1-5, with D possibly being TRBD1 (5 bases). Germline V CDR1 and CDR2: GTSNPN, SVGIG (reference sequence). V was trimmed by 5 bases and J by 6 bases, leaving 17 bases between them. CDR3 length: 14 residues. CDR3 DNA sequence: TGTGCCTGGTGTGGTGGGGGGGTGGGTCAGCCCCAGCATTTT. This translates into CAWCGGGVGQPQHF. Full variable domain (missing parts from reference TRBV30 and TRBJ1-5): SQTIHQWPATLVQPVGSPLSLECTVEGTSNPNLYWYRQAAGRGLQLLFYSVGIGQISSEVPQNLSASRPQDRQFILSSKKLLLSDSGFYLCAWCGGGVGQPQHFGDGTRLSIL.

The CDR3 protein is CASSLSGGGTDNEQFF. The CDR3 bases are TGTGCCAGCAGTTTATCTGGTGGGGGGACTGACAATGAGCAGTTCTTC. This chain uses TRBV27 with TRBJ2-1, with D possibly TRBD2 on 6 matching bases. V was shortened by 0 bases and J by 5 bases, with 14 bases between the two germline ends. This CDR3 is built from 16 residues. Germline CDR1 MNHEY, CDR2 SMNVEV (reference sequence).

This rearrangement joins TRBV7-2 to TRBJ1-2; D is perhaps TRBD1 (5 bases). CDR1 and CDR2 from the germline V gene are SGHTA and FQGNSA. The CDR3 runs to 15 residues. The V gene lost 4 bases and the J gene lost 4 bases, with 16 bases spanning the gap. DNA for the CDR3: TGTGCCAGCAGCTCCGCCGGGGCGGGGGGCTATGGCTACACCTTC. This gives the protein CASSSAGAGGYGYTF. The full variable domain, in which reference TRBV7-2 and TRBJ1-2 provide the parts outside the CDR3, is GAGVSQSPSNKVTEKGKDVELRCDPISGHTALYWYRQSLGQGLEFLIYFQGNSAPDKSGLPSDRFSAERTGGSVSTLTIQRTQQEDSAVYLCASSSAGAGGYGYTFGSGTRLTVV.

The V call is TRBV7-9, the J call TRBJ2-7; 7 nucleotides align to TRBD2. Trimming at V came to 8 bases and at J to 7 bases, leaving 14 bases not matched to a gene. This CDR3 has 14 residues. The germline CDR1 and CDR2 sequences are SEHNR and FQNEAQ (reference sequence). The CDR3 region is CASGPPGGSREQYF. For the CDR3, the DNA is TGTGCCAGCGGCCCCCCGGGGGGTTCCCGGGAGCAGTACTTC.

The chain couples TRBV10-2 to TRBJ1-5; D ambiguous. Germline CDR1 reads WSHSY; CDR2 reads SAAADI. V was clipped by 2 bases and J by 0 bases, with 17 bases between them. There are 18 residues in the CDR3. In nucleotides, the CDR3 is TGCGCCAGCAGTGAGGGACCGACTTCTCCTTATAGCAATCAGCCCCAGCATTTT. Its translation: CASSEGPTSPYSNQPQHF.

V and J are TRBV14 and TRBJ2-3, with a possible D match to TRBD1 (5 bases). Germline V gene lookup returns CDR1 SGHDN and CDR2 FVKESK. The V and J ends lost 2 bases and 0 bases respectively, with 9 bases between them. The CDR3 extends over 15 amino acids. CDR3 region: CASSQMTASTDTQYF. The CDR3 region has the DNA TGTGCCAGCAGCCAAATGACAGCTAGCACAGATACGCAGTATTTT. The full variable domain, completed using reference TRBV14 and TRBJ2-3, is EAGVTQFPSHSVIEKGQTVTLRCDPISGHDNLYWYRRVMGKEIKFLLHFVKESKQDESGMPNNRFLAERTGGTYSTLKVQPAELEDSGVYFCASSQMTASTDTQYFGPGTRLTVL.

This clone appeared once. This chain connects TRBV25-1 to TRBJ2-7, with a possible D match to TRBD2 (5 bases). V was cut by 6 bases and J by 0 bases, with 6 bases left in between. CDR1 and CDR2 from the germline V gene are MGHDK and SYGVNS. This CDR3 comprises 12 residues. The CDR3 region is CASSGDSYEQYF. The CDR3 bases are TGTGCCAGCAGCGGGGACTCCTACGAGCAGTACTTC.

V gene TRBV27 combines with J gene TRBJ2-1, with TRBD2 matching 8 bases. CDR1 MNHEY and CDR2 SMNVEV come from the germline V gene (reference sequence). The CDR3 is 15 residues long. V lost 10 bases, J lost 3 bases, and 11 bases stayed unmatched. CDR3 DNA sequence: TGTGCCACCCGCGGGGGGTCGGCGGGCTACAATGAGCAGTTCTTC. Residues: CATRGGSAGYNEQFF.

The J gene is TRBJ1-5, the V gene TRBV27, with a tentative D call TRBD1 (6 bases). Germline loops: CDR1 MNHEY, CDR2 SMNVEV (reference sequence). The CDR3 is 17 amino acids. The ends were cut back, 5 bases at V and 0 bases at J, with 17 bases in the middle. CDR3 loop: CASSPILGQLSNQPQHF. For the CDR3, the DNA is TGTGCCAGCAGTCCAATATTAGGACAGCTTAGCAATCAGCCCCAGCATTTT.

The rearrangement joins TRBV25-1 to TRBJ1-5, with TRBD1 as a possible D gene (6 bases). CDR1 is MGHDK, CDR2 SYGVNS, per germline. This CDR3 spans 14 amino acids. V was shortened by 5 bases and J by 4 bases, with 12 bases between the two germline ends. The CDR3 spells CASSSHRENQPQHF. DNA for the CDR3: TGTGCCAGCAGTTCGCACAGGGAAAATCAGCCCCAGCATTTT.

This clone was seen just once. The chain joins TRBV28 to TRBJ2-1; D remains ambiguous. The germline gives CDR1 MDHEN, CDR2 SYDVKM. V was pared by 3 bases and J by 9 bases, with 3 bases between. The CDR3 totals 10 residues. CDR3 sequence reads: CASSFGEQFF. DNA for the CDR3: TGTGCCAGCAGTTTCGGTGAGCAGTTCTTC. Using reference TRBV28 and TRBJ2-1 for the parts outside the CDR3, the full variable domain is DVKVTQSSRYLVKRTGEKVFLECVQDMDHENMFWYRQDPGLGLRLIYFSYDVKMKEKGDIPEGYSVSREKKERFSLILESASTNQTSMYLCASSFGEQFFGPGTRLTVL.

The gene calls are TRBV25-1 and TRBJ1-5; 7 bases line up with TRBD1. J was trimmed by 2 bases and V by 3 bases; bases with no gene match: 1. Germline CDR1 MGHDK, CDR2 SYGVNS. The CDR3 is 14 amino acids. DNA of the CDR3: TGTGCCAGCAGTGACGGACAGGGCAATCAGCCCCAGCATTTT. Translated: CASSDGQGNQPQHF.

The rearrangement uses TRBV25-1 and TRBJ2-2, with D maybe TRBD2 (6 bases). This CDR3 has 16 amino acids. V was pared by 2 bases and J by 1 base, with 11 bases between. The V gene's germline CDR1 is MGHDK and CDR2 SYGVNS. CDR3 sequence reads: CASSEERRGNTGELFF. As DNA, the CDR3 is TGTGCCAGCAGTGAAGAAAGGCGGGGGAACACCGGGGAGCTGTTTTTT. The variable domain in full, with the rest retrieved from reference TRBV25-1 and TRBJ2-2, is EADIYQTPRYLVIGTGKKITLECSQTMGHDKMYWYQQDPGMELHLIHYSYGVNSTEKGDLSSESTVSRIRTEHFPLTLESARPSHTSQYLCASSEERRGNTGELFFGEGSRLTVL.

V and J are TRBV11-2 and TRBJ1-2; D not resolved. The germline gives CDR1 SGHAT, CDR2 FQNNGV. The V and J ends lost 6 bases and 0 bases respectively, with 11 bases between them. This CDR3 has 14 residues. The CDR3: CASRLTGSNYGYTF. The CDR3, as DNA: TGTGCCAGCAGATTAACGGGATCTAACTATGGCTACACCTTC.

This sequence joins TRBV14 and TRBJ2-7; TRBD1 aligns across 9 bases. Germline loops: CDR1 SGHDN, CDR2 FVKESK. The CDR3 sequence is 12 residues long. Trimming at V came to 5 bases and at J to 6 bases, leaving 2 bases not matched to a gene. CDR3 DNA: TGTGCCAGCAGCTGGACAGGGGTCGAGCAGTACTTC. Translation: CASSWTGVEQYF.

J is TRBJ1-5 and V is TRBV6-1; D is unresolved. Germline loops: CDR1 MNHNS, CDR2 SASEGT. Trimming took 1 base from V and 6 from J, leaving 10 bases between them. There are 14 residues in the CDR3. In DNA, the CDR3 is TGTGCCAGCAGTGAAGGGGTAGAAGGTCAGCCCCAGCATTTT. It is translated as CASSEGVEGQPQHF.